Below, one TCR beta chain is given with its context. It has no known antigen specificity. Base quality data are lacking; no much larger clone is found one base away. Library preparation was by 5' RACE. The listed sequencing device is NextSeq 500. Unique molecular identifiers were attached to individual cDNA molecules in the TCR library protocol so that sequencing error and PCR bias could be corrected. Sequencing covered both TCR alpha and beta chains, and within each sample the abundances of alpha and beta sequences were tightly co-correlated. As for the authors' bioinformatics: V gene, J gene and CDR3 annotation of TCR sequences was performed with Decombinator V4. TCRs were defined as expanded if a significant change between any two time points was detected under a Poisson model with p below 0.0001. TCR abundances were normalised to the total number of TCRs sequenced per sample and were expressed as counts per million. TRAV1-2 paired with TRAJ12, TRAJ20 or TRAJ33 defined MAIT TCRs, while TRAV10 paired with TRAJ18 defined iNKT TCRs. A search of VDJdb, accessed on 1 November 2021, was run for TCRs annotated to CMV, EBV and SARS-CoV-2, with TCRs annotated for multiple antigens excluded. Clones were called with MiXCR by TCRdb after fastp trimmed the public reads at Q25, and only in-frame beta chains were retained. Each entry merges the rows of one CDR3 protein and shows their most common DNA and genes. The V and J calls reflect TCRdb's pipeline rather than the authors' work. In this sample the table shows 100,000 to 130,000 distinct CDR3 sequences, around 10% of which occur a single time. The ten top clones hold around 3% of the sample.

A case-control design nested within a healthcare worker cohort in London, UK, was used, with weekly nasopharyngeal swab PCR tests and blood sampling performed. Healthcare workers were recruited between 23 and 31 March 2020, during the week of the UK lockdown, and were followed weekly for up to roughly 15 weeks. This sample was included in a study of early T cells in non-severe SARS-CoV-2 infection (dated by TCRdb to about 2021). As for the study more broadly: Because TCR sequencing was done on bulk RNA from unsorted whole blood, the alpha and beta chains could not be paired.

The cysteine opens and the phenylalanine closes a CDR3 of 15 amino acids. Of the read, only the CDR3 DNA is kept; its 45 bases are in frame from base 1. At the junction V is shortened by 1 base and J by 5 bases; bases outside the gene matches: 5. CDR1 SGHTA and CDR2 FQGTGA were looked up in the germline V gene. General findings and caveats noted by the study authors: VDJdb matching was skewed toward anti-spike CD8 responses and likely underestimated virus-specific expansions by missing private and CD4 specificities.

This sequence uses TRBV7-3 and TRBJ2-1, and TRBD2 matches 7 of the central bases. Sample: whole blood. The clonotype was recovered from an adult who was a healthcare worker with PCR-confirmed SARS-CoV-2 infection or an uninfected control (not recorded which). The DNA sequence reads TGTGCCAGCAGCTTAAACCAGCGGGGTCACAATGAGCAGTTCTTC. It is translated as CASSLNQRGHNEQFF. Supplemented by the reference TRBV7-3 and TRBJ2-1 proteins around the CDR3, the complete variable domain is GAGVSQTPSNKVTEKGKYVELRCDPISGHTALYWYRQSLGQGPEFLIYFQGTGAADDSGLPNDRFFAVRPEGSVSTLKIQRTERGDSAVYLCASSLNQRGHNEQFFGPGTRLTVL.